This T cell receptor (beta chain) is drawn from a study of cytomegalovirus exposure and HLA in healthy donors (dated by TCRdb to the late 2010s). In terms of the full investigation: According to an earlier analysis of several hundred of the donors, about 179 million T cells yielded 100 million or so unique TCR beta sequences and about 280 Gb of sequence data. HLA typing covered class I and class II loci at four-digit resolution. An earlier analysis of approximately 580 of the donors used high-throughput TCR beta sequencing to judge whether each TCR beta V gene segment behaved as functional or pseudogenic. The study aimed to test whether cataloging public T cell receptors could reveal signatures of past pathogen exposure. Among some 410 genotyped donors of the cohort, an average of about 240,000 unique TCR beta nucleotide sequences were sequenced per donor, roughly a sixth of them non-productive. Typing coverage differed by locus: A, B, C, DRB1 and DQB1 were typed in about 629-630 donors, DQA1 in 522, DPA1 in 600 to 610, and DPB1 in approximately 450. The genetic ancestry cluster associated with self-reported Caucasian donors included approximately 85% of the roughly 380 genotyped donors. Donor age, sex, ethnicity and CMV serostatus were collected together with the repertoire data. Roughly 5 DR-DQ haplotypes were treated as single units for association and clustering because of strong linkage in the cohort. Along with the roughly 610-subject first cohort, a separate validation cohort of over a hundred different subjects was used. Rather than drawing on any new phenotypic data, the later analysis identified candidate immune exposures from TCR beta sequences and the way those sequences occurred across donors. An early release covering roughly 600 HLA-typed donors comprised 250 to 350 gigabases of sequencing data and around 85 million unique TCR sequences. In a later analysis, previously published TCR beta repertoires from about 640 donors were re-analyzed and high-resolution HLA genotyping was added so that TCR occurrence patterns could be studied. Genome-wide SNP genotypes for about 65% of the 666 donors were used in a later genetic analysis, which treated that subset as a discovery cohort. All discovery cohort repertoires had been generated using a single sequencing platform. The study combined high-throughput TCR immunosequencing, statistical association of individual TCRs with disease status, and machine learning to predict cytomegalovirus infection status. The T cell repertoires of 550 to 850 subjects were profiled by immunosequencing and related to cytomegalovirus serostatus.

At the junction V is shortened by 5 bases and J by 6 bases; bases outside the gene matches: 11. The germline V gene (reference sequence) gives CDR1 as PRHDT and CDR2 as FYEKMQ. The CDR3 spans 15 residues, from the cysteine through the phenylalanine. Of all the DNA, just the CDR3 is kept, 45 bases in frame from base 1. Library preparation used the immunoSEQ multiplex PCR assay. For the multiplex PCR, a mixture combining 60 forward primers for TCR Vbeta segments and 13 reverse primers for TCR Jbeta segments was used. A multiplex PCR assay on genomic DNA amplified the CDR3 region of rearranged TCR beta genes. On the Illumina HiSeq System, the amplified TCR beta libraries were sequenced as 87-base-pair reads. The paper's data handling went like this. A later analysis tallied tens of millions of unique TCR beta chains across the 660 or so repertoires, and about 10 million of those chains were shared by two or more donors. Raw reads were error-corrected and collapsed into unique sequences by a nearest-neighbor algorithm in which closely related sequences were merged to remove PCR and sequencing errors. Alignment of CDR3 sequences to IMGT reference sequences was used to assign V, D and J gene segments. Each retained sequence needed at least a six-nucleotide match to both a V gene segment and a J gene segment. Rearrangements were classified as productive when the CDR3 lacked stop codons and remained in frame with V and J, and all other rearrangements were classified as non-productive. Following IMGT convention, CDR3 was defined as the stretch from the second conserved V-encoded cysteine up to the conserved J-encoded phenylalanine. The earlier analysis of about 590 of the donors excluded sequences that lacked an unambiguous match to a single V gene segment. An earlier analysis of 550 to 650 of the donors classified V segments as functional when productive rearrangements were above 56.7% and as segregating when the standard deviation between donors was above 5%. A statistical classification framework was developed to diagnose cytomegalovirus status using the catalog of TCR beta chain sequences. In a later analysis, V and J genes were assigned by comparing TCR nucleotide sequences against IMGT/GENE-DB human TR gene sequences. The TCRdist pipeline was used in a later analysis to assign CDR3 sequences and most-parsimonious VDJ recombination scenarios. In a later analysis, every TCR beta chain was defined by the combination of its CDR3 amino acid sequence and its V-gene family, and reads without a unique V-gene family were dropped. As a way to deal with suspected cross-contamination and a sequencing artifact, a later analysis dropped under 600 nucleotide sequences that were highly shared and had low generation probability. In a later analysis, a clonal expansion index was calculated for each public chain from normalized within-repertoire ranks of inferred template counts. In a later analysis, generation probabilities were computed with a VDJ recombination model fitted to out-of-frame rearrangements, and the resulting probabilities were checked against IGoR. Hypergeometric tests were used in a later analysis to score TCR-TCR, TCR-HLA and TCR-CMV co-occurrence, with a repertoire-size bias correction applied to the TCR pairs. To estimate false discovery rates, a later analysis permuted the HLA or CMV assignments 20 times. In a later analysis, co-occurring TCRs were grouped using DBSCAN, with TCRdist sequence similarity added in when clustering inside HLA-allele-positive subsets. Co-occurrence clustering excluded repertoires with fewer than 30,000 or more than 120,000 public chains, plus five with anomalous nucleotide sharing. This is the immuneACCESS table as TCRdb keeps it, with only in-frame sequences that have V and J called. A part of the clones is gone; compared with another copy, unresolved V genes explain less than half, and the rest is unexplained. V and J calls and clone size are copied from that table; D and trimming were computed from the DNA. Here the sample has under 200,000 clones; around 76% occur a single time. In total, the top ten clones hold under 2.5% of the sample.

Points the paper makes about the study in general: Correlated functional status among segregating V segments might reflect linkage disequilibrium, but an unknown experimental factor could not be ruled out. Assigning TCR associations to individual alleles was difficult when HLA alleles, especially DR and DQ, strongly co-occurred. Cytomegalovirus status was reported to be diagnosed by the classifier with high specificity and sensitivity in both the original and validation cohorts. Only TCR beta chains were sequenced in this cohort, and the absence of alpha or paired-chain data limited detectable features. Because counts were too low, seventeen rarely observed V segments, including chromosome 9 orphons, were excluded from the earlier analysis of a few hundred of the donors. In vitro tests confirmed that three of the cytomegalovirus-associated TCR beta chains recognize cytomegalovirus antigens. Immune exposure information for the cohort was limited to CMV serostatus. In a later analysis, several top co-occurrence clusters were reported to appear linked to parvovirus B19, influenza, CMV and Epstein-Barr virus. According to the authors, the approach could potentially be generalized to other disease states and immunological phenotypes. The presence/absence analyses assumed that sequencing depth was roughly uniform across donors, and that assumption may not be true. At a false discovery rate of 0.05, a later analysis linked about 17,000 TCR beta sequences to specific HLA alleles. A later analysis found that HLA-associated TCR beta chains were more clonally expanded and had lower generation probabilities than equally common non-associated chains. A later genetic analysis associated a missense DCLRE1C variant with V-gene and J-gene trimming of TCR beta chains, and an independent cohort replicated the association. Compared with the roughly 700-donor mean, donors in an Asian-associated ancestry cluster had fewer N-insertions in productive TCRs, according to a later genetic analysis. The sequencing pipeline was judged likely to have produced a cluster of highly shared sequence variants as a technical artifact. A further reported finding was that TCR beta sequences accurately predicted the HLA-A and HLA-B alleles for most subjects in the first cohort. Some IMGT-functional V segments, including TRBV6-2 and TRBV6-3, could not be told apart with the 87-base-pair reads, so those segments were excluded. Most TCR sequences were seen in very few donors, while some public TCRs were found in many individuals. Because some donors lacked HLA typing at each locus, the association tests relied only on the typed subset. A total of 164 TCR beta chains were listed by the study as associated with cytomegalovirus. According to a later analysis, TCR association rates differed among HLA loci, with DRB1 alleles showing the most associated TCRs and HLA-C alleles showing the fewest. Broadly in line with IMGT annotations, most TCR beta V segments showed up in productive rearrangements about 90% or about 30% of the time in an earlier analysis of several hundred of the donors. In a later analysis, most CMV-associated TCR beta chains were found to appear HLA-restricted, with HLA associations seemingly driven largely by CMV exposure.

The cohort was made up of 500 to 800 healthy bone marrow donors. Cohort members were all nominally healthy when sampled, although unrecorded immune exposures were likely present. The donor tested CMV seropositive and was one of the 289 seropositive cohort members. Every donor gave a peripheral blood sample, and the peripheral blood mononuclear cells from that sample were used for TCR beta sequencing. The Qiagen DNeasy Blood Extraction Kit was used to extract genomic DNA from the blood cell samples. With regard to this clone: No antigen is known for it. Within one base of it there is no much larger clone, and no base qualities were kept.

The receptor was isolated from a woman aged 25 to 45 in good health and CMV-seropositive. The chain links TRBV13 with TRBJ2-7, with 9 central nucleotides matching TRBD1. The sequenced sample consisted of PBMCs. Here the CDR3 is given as CASSRDRALNREQYF. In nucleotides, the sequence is TGTGCCAGCAGCCGGGACAGGGCCCTGAATCGCGAGCAGTACTTC. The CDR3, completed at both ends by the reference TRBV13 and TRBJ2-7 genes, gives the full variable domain AAGVIQSPRHLIKEKRETATLKCYPIPRHDTVYWYQQGPGQDPQFLISFYEKMQSDKGSIPDRFSAQQFSDYHSELNMSSLELGDSALYFCASSRDRALNREQYFGPGTRLTVT.